This TCR beta chain was sequenced for a study of response to subunit inactivated influenza vaccine. Findings of the study overall: There was a suggestion from the authors that each seasonal influenza vaccination recruits few new T cells.

Comments on this clonotype: The antigen is undetermined.

TCRdb used MiXCR to reprocess the RT-PCR reads, holding one entry per CDR3 protein. The sample holds approximately 700,000 distinct CDR3 sequences, 15% to 18% seen once. Sequenced here: PBMCs from blood, sampled approximately 12 days after vaccination. The source is a man between 45 and 60 years old who received an inactivated influenza vaccine.

CDR3: CASGQGSVNEQFF. The CDR3 region has the DNA TGTGCCAGCGGACAGGGGTCGGTAAATGAGCAGTTCTTC. The chain has TRBV7-6 and TRBJ2-1, with 9 bases aligning to TRBD1. CDR3 length: 13 residues. The germline V gene has CDR1 SGHVS and CDR2 FNYEAQ. V lost 8 bases and J lost 7; bases outside the gene matches: 6. The full variable domain, completed using reference TRBV7-6 and TRBJ2-1, is GAGVSQSPRYKVTKRGQDVALRCDPISGHVSLYWYRQALGQGPEFLTYFNYEAQQDKSGLPNDRFSAERPEGSISTLTIQRTEQRDSAMYRCASGQGSVNEQFFGPGTRLTVL.